This T cell receptor beta chain comes out of a study of CD8+CD57+ T cells in acquired aplastic anemia. CDR3 and TCR beta VDJ profiling relied on genomic DNA as the template. TCRdb called the reads again in MiXCR, with one record for every CDR3 protein. The table shows 100,000 to 120,000 distinct CDR3 sequences, with around half occurring only once. As regards this clonotype: The junction departs from the called germline gene at one end, perhaps through a read error.

The CDR3 sequence is 15 residues long. Per the germline V gene, CDR1 is SNHLY and CDR2 is FYNNEI. Sequenced: sorted CD4+, CD8+, or CD8+CD57+ T cells (not recorded which) from PBMCs. This TCR was recovered from a human donor in good health, serving as a control. V gene TRBV2 combines with J gene TRBJ1-6; 7 bases map to TRBD1. In nucleotides, the CDR3 is TGTGCCAGCAGTCGACAGGGTAGCAATAATCCACCCCTCCACTTT. Protein: CASSRQGSNNPPLHF. Filled out from reference TRBV2 and TRBJ1-6, the complete variable domain reads EPEVTQTPSHQVTQMGQEVILRCVPISNHLYFYWYRQILGQKVEFLVSFYNNEISEKSEIFDDQFSVERPDGSNFTLKIRSTKLEDSAMYFCASSRQGSNNPPLHFGNGTRLTVT.